The 10 T cell receptor beta chains below all came from one sample that was sequenced in a study of T-cell reconstitution after alpha-beta-depleted transplantation in children. Preparing the TCRbeta library involved the use of unique molecular identifiers. TCRdb independently ran MiXCR on the PCR reads; one entry per CDR3 protein. The sample gives some 600,000 distinct CDR3 sequences, 15% to 20% of which show up once; under 1.2% is in the top ten. The material was PBMCs from the stem cell graft donor, obtained from the stem cell graft. The receptors shown here come from a human donor who donated a stem cell graft to a child with acute myeloid leukemia.

This clonotype was recorded many times. This chain links TRBV20-1 with TRBJ2-7; possible D gene TRBD2, 6 bases. Germline CDR1 DFQATT, CDR2 SNEGSKA (reference sequence). V lost 6 bases, J lost 7 bases, and 19 bases lay in between. This CDR3 comprises 13 residues. The CDR3 DNA reads TGCAGTGCCTGGCCGGGCGGGGCTAGGGAGCAGTACTTC. Residues: CSAWPGGAREQYF.

The chain recombines TRBV12-3 or TRBV12-4 with TRBJ1-2; D is ambiguous. The CDR3 loop spans 13 amino acids. The ends were cut back, 6 bases at V and 0 bases at J, with 8 bases in the middle. CDR3 sequence: CASRGVSNYGYTF. In DNA form, the CDR3 reads TGTGCCAGCAGGGGCGTCTCTAACTATGGCTACACCTTC.

The genes are TRBV12-3 or TRBV12-4 and TRBJ2-2; D may be TRBD2 (6 bases). Trimming pared 2 bases from V and 4 bases from J, leaving 14 bases between. The CDR3 covers 16 residues. CDR3 loop: CASSLSAGSGTGELFF. The CDR3 DNA sequence: TGTGCCAGCAGTTTATCGGCGGGGTCGGGCACCGGGGAGCTGTTTTTT.

Details on this clonotype: A much larger clone lies one base from this, so it may be a read error. This chain links TRBV20-1 with TRBJ1-5; D call uncertain. The CDR3 totals 13 residues. Germline V lookup: CDR1 DFQATT, CDR2 SNEGSKA (reference sequence). V was shortened by 5 bases and J by 4 bases, with 12 bases between the two germline ends. The CDR3: CSAQNEANQPQHF. The CDR3 DNA is TGCAGTGCTCAAAATGAGGCGAATCAGCCCCAGCATTTT.

As DNA, the CDR3 is TGTGCCAGCAGCCCCCGACAGGGCGACTCCAAAAACATTCAGTACTTC. Translated, it gives CASSPRQGDSKNIQYF. The chain recombines TRBV7-2 with TRBJ2-4; 7 bases align to TRBD1. This CDR3 is built from 16 residues. V gave up 5 bases and J gave up 2 bases; unmatched junction bases: 9. In germline, CDR1 is SGHTA, CDR2 FQGNSA.

CDR3 nucleotide sequence: TGTGCCAGCAGCTTAGATCAAGCGGGACAGGCTGAAGCTTTCTTT. As protein: CASSLDQAGQAEAFF. The chain has TRBV11-2 and TRBJ1-1; TRBD1 matches at 8 bases. V was pared by 0 bases and J by 6 bases, with 6 bases of the junction left unmatched. CDR1 SGHAT and CDR2 FQNNGV come from the germline V gene. This CDR3 spans 15 amino acids.

The sample holds many counts of this clonotype. This chain uses TRBV7-2 with TRBJ2-7; the D call may be TRBD1 or TRBD2 (5 bases each). Deletions cut 3 bases from V and 0 bases from J, with 15 bases between. The CDR3 runs 16 residues. From germline, CDR1 is SGHTA and CDR2 FQGNSA. CDR3 DNA sequence: TGTGCCAGCAGCTTGGGACCGCCAAGGAGCTCCTACGAGCAGTACGTC. Its protein is CASSLGPPRSSYEQYV.

V usage is TRBV20-1 and J usage is TRBJ2-5; no definite D call. Trimming pared 5 bases from V and 5 bases from J, leaving 18 bases between. Germline loops: CDR1 DFQATT, CDR2 SNEGSKA (reference sequence). There are 14 residues in the CDR3. The CDR3 sequence is CSASTWAVIETQYF. As DNA, the CDR3 is TGCAGTGCTTCCACTTGGGCGGTAATCGAGACCCAGTACTTC.

This clonotype showed up just a few times. V is TRBV24-1 and J is TRBJ1-5; possible D gene TRBD1, 6 bases. Per germline, CDR1 KGHDR and CDR2 SFDVKD. The CDR3 has 17 amino acids. V was clipped by 4 bases and J by 0 bases, with 15 bases between them. The CDR3 DNA is TGTGCCACCAGTGACCCGAGACAGGCAAATAGCAATCAGCCCCAGCATTTT. Translation gives CATSDPRQANSNQPQHF.

This clonotype was seen a few times. The CDR3 protein is CASSLAGQGADTQYF. CDR3 in DNA: TGTGCCAGCAGCTTAGCCGGGCAGGGCGCAGATACGCAGTATTTT. V is TRBV7-9 and J is TRBJ2-3, with D perhaps TRBD1 (5 bases). The CDR3 covers 15 residues. The germline V and J ends were trimmed by 0 bases and 4 bases, with 11 bases remaining between them. Germline values: CDR1 SEHNR, CDR2 FQNEAQ (reference sequence).